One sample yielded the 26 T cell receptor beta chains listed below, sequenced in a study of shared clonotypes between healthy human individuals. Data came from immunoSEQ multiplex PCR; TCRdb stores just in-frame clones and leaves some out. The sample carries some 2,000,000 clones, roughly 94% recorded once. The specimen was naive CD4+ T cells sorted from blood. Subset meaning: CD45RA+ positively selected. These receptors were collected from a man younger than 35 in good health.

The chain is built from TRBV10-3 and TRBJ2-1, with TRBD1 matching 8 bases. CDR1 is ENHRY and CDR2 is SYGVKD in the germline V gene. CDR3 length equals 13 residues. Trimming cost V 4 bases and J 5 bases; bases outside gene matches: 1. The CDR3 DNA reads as TGTGCCATCAGTGGGACAGGGCACAATGAGCAGTTCTTC. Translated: CAISGTGHNEQFF.

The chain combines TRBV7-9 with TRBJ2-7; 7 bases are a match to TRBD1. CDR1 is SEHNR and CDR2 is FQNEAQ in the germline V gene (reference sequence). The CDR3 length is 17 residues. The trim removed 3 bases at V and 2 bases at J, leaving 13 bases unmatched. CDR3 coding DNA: TGTGCCAGCAGCTTGGGACAGTCCCCCTCAAGACCCTACGAGCAGTACTTC. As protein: CASSLGQSPSRPYEQYF.

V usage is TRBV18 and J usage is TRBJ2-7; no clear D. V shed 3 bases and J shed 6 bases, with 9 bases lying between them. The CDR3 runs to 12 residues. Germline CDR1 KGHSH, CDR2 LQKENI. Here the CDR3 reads CASSPQRSEQYF. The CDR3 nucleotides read TGTGCCAGCTCACCGCAGAGAAGCGAGCAGTACTTC.

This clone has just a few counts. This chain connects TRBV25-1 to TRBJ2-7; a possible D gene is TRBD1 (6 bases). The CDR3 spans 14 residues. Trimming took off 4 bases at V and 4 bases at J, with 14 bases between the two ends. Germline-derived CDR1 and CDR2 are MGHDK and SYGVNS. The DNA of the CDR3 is TGTGCCAGCAGTGCCTCCGGGACACCATACGAGCAGTACTTC. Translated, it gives CASSASGTPYEQYF.

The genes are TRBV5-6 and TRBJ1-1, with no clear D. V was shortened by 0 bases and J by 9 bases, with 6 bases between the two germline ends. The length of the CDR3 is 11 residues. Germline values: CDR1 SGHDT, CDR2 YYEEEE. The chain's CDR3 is CASSLGPQAFF. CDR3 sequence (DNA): TGTGCCAGCAGCTTGGGTCCCCAAGCTTTCTTT.

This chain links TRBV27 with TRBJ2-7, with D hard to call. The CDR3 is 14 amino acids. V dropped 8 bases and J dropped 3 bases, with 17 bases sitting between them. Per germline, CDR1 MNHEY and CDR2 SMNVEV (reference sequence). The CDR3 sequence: CASSPRLVSYEQYF. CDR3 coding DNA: TGTGCCAGCTCTCCCAGGTTAGTGAGCTACGAGCAGTACTTC.

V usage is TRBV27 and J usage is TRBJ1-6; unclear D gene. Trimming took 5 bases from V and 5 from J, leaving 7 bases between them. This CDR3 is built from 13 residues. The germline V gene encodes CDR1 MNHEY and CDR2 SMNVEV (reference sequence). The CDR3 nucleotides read TGTGCCAGCAGTCTCCTCAATAATTCACCCCTCCACTTT. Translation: CASSLLNNSPLHF.

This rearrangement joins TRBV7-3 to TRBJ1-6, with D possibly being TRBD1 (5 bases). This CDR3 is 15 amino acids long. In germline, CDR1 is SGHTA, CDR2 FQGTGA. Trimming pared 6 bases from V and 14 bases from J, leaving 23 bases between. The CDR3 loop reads CASSLDGGGYSTLHF. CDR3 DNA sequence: TGTGCCAGCAGTTTGGACGGTGGGGGTTATTCCACCCTCCACTTT. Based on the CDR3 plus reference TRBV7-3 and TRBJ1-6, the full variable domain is GAGVSQTPSNKVTEKGKYVELRCDPISGHTALYWYRQSLGQGPEFLIYFQGTGAADDSGLPNDRFFAVRPEGSVSTLKIQRTERGDSAVYLCASSLDGGGYSTLHFGNGTRLTVT.

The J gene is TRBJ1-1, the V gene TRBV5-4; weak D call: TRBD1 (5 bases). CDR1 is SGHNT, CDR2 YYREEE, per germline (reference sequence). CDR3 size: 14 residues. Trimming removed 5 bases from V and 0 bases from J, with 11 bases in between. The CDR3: CASRPDSMNTEAFF. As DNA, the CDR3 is TGTGCCAGCAGGCCAGACAGTATGAACACTGAAGCTTTCTTT.

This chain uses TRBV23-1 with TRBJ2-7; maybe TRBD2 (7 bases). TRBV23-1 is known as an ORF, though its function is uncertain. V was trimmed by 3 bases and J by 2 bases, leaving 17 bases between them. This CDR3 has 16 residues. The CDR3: CASSHKAGHRTYEQYF. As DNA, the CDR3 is TGCGCCAGCAGTCACAAAGCGGGACACAGGACCTACGAGCAGTACTTC.

In DNA form, the CDR3 reads TGTGCCAGCAGTTTTGGAGGGAGCGTCTACGAGCAGTACTTC. The encoded protein is CASSFGGSVYEQYF. The genes are TRBV28 and TRBJ2-7, with D perhaps matching TRBD2 (6 bases). Germline values: CDR1 MDHEN, CDR2 SYDVKM. The V gene lost 3 bases and the J gene lost 3 bases, with 12 bases spanning the gap. This CDR3 is 14 amino acids long.

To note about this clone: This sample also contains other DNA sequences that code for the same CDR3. The CDR3 DNA sequence: TGTGCCAGCAGCTTAGTGACCGGAAACACTGAAGCTTTCTTT. Encoded protein: CASSLVTGNTEAFF. The rearrangement links TRBV7-2 to TRBJ1-1; no reliable D call. V lost 1 base to trimming and J lost 2 bases, with 8 bases between them. CDR3 length: 14 residues. Germline V gene data show CDR1 as SGHTA and CDR2 as FQGNSA.

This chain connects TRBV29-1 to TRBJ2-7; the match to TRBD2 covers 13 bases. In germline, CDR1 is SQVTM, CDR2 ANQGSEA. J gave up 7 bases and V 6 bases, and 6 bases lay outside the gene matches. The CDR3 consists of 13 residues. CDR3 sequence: CSVRLAGGVEQYF. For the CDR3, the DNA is TGCAGCGTCCGACTAGCGGGGGGCGTTGAGCAGTACTTC.

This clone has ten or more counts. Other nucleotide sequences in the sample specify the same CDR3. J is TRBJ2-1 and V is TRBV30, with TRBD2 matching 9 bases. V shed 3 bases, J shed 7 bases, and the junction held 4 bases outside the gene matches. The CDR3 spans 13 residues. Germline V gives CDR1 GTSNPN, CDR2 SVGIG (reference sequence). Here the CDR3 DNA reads TGTGCCTGGAGAGAGCGGGGGGTAAATGAGCAGTTCTTC. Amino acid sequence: CAWRERGVNEQFF. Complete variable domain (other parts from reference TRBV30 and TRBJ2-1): SQTIHQWPATLVQPVGSPLSLECTVEGTSNPNLYWYRQAAGRGLQLLFYSVGIGQISSEVPQNLSASRPQDRQFILSSKKLLLSDSGFYLCAWRERGVNEQFFGPGTRLTVL.

The CDR3 sequence is CASRAGTGGYTF. The DNA of the CDR3 is TGTGCCAGCAGAGCCGGGACAGGTGGCTACACCTTC. The chain carries TRBV6-5 and TRBJ1-2; TRBD1 agrees at 8 bases. The CDR3 contains 12 residues. Germline V gene lookup returns CDR1 MNHEY and CDR2 SVGAGI. V lost 6 bases and J lost 7; bases outside the gene matches: 4.

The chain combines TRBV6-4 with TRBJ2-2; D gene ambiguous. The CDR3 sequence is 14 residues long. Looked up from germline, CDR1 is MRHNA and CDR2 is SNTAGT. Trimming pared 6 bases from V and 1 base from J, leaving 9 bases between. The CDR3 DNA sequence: TGTGCCAGCAGCACTAATATGAACACCGGGGAGCTGTTTTTT. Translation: CASSTNMNTGELFF.

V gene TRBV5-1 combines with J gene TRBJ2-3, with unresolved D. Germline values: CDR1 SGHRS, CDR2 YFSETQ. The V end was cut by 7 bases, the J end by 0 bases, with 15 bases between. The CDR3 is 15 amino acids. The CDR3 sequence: CASRPVGLSTDTQYF. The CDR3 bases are TGCGCCAGCCGCCCAGTAGGGTTAAGCACAGATACGCAGTATTTT.

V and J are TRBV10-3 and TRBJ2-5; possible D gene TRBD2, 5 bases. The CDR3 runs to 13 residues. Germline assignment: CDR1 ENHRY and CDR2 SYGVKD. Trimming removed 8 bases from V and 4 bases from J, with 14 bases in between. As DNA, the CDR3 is TGTGCCATCGGTAAAGGGCTAGCAGAGACCCAGTACTTC. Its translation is CAIGKGLAETQYF.

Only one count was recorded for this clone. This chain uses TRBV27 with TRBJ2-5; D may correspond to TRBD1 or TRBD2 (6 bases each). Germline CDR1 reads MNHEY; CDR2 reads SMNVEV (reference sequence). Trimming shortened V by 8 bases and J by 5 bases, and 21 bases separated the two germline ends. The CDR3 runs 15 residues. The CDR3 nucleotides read TGTGCCAGCTCGAACCTGGGTCAAGGGGGGGAGACCCAGTACTTC. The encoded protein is CASSNLGQGGETQYF.

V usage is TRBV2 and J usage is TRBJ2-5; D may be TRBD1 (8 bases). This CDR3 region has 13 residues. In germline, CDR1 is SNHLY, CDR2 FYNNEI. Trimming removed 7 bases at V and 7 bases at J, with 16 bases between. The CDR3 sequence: CASKSTGEGTQYF. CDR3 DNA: TGTGCCAGCAAATCGACAGGGGAGGGGACCCAGTACTTC.

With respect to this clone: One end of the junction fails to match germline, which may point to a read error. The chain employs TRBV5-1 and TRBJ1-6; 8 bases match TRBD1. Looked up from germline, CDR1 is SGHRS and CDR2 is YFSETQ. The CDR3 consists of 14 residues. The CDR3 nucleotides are TGCGTCAGCAGCCTCGGACAGGGAGGGTCACCCCTCCACTTT. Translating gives CVSSLGQGGSPLHF.

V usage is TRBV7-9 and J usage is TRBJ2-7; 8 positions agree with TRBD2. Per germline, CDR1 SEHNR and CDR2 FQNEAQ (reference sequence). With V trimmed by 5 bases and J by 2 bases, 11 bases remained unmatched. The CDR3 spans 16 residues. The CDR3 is CASSPIIFSGAYEQYF. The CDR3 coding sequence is TGTGCCAGCAGCCCTATAATATTTAGCGGGGCCTACGAGCAGTACTTC.

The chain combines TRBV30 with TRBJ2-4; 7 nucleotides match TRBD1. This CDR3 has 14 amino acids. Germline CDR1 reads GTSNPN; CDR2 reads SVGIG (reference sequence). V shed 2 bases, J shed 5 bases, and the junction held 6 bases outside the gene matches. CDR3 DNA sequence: TGTGCCTGGAGTTACCGGGACAGACAAAACATTCAGTACTTC. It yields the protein CAWSYRDRQNIQYF.

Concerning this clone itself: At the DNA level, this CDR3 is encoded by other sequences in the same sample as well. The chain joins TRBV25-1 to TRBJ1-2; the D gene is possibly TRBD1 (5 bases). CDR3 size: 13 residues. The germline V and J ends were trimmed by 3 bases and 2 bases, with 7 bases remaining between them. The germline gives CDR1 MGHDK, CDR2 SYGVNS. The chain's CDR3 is CASSEAGNYGYTF. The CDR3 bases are TGTGCCAGCAGTGAGGCAGGGAACTATGGCTACACCTTC.

DNA for the CDR3: TGTGCCTGGAGTATTGGACAGGGGGGTATCGGAAAACTGTTTTTT. Its translation is CAWSIGQGGIGKLFF. The J gene is TRBJ1-4, the V gene TRBV30; 10 bases match TRBD1. Germline CDR1 GTSNPN, CDR2 SVGIG (reference sequence). The CDR3 length is 15 residues. Germline trimming cut 2 bases from V and 10 bases from J; bases unmatched to any gene: 10.

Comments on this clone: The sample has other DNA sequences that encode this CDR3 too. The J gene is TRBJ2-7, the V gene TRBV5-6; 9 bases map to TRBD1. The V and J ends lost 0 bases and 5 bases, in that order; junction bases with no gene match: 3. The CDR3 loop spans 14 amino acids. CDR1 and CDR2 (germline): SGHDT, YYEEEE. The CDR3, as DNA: TGTGCCAGCAGCTTGGGGGACAGGGATCACGAGCAGTACTTC. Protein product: CASSLGDRDHEQYF.